These 3 T cell receptor beta chains originate from one sample sequenced in a study of CD8+ T cells in alopecia areata (dated 2018 in TCRdb). The sample's time point, from its label and the paper: baseline before oral tofacitinib. Receptor libraries were prepared by the immunoSEQ multiplex PCR assay. RNA was extracted from all samples and reverse transcribed into cDNA as template for TCR sequencing. Sourced from immuneACCESS, this table was stored by TCRdb with only in-frame sequences that have V and J called. A share of the clones is absent; for the studies checked, an unresolved V gene accounts for under half, and the remainder has no known explanation. In this sample the table shows 150,000 to 200,000 clones, around 71% of which occur a single time. Of the sample, over 9.5% is held by the ten largest clones. The sample was CD8+ T cells sorted from blood, taken at week 0. The source of these receptors is a human donor with alopecia areata.

In its sample, this clone was seen once. This rearrangement joins TRBV7-9 to TRBJ2-7, with a weak D call TRBD2 (6 bases). The CDR3 covers 15 residues. The V end was cut by 5 bases, the J end by 2 bases, with 16 bases between. Germline V gene data show CDR1 as SEHNR and CDR2 as FQNEAQ (reference sequence). The CDR3 DNA follows: TGTGCCAGCAGCCCCCCGCGGGGTCACCCCTACGAGCAGTACTTC. Translation gives CASSPPRGHPYEQYF.

In regard to this clone: The sample contains more than one DNA sequence encoding this CDR3. The CDR3 region has the DNA TGTGCCAGCAGCTTAGGGACAGATACGCAGTATTTT. Encoded protein: CASSLGTDTQYF. The chain joins TRBV7-6 to TRBJ2-3; D is unclear. V gave up 1 base and J gave up 3 bases, with 2 bases separating them. This CDR3 has 12 residues. The germline V gene encodes CDR1 SGHVS and CDR2 FNYEAQ. The full variable domain, with the rest looked up from reference TRBV7-6 and TRBJ2-3, is GAGVSQSPRYKVTKRGQDVALRCDPISGHVSLYWYRQALGQGPEFLTYFNYEAQQDKSGLPNDRFSAERPEGSISTLTIQRTEQRDSAMYRCASSLGTDTQYFGPGTRLTVL.

Only a few counts were recorded for this clone. This chain links TRBV7-9 with TRBJ2-2; TRBD1 matches at 10 bases. This CDR3 has 15 residues. The V gene's germline CDR1 is SEHNR and CDR2 FQNEAQ (reference sequence). The V segment lost 5 bases and the J segment 7 bases; nucleotides outside the gene matches: 7. This chain's CDR3 is CASSQDRGLIGELFF. CDR3 nucleotides: TGTGCCAGCAGCCAAGACAGGGGGCTCATCGGGGAGCTGTTTTTT.